This TCR beta chain originates from a study of blood T cell repertoires in COVID-19. Study at large: Spain, Italy and the United States supplied samples that represented acute and convalescent COVID-19. PBMCs, B-cell-depleted T cells, or T cells provided the cDNA or gDNA that made up the material.

It was during active infection that Seattle patients were enrolled and then longitudinally followed. In the original workflow: Using reference gene primer amplification, nucleated cell counts were estimated. Produced via immunoSEQ multiplex PCR; TCRdb's table is partial and in-frame only. V, J and clone size reflect that table, while D and trimming were determined from the DNA. The sample yields about 300,000 clones, approximately 90% seen once. The trim removed 4 bases at V and 4 bases at J, leaving 7 bases unmatched. This CDR3 is 16 amino acids long. The germline gives CDR1 SGHRS, CDR2 YFSETQ. The V gene is TRBV5-1, the J gene TRBJ1-4; TRBD1 matches at 10 bases. Sequenced: peripheral blood. The receptor's source is a woman aged 50 to 65 with COVID-19, enrolled during active disease. The CDR3 sequence: CASSQGTGAYNEKLFF. CDR3 bases: TGCGCCAGCAGCCAAGGGACAGGGGCCTATAATGAAAAACTGTTTTTT.